Listed below are T cell receptor beta chains from one sample, sequenced in a study of chemoradiotherapy in HPV16-positive cancers. Repertoires were generated with immunoSEQ multiplex PCR, while TCRdb's copy carries only in-frame clones and drops some. The sample contains 7,300 or so clones, about 79% of which appear only once. The sequencing used blood, collected from a patient who underwent chemoradiotherapy. These receptors were obtained from a human donor with HPV-associated anogenital cancer. Both conserved end residues are part of each CDR3. Fields, in order: V gene, clone size, D gene, J gene, CDR3 protein, CDR3 DNA. D genes are given only for firm matches. Not all rows give a size; the values are once, few, many and, for expanded clones, a class.

TRBV4-1	NA	TRBD2	TRBJ2-5	CASSQDLRGTAETQYF	TGCGCCAGCAGCCAAGATCTGCGGGGGACCGCCGAGACCCAGTACTTC
TRBV5-1	NA	NA	TRBJ1-4	CATRDKGNEKLFF	TGCGCCACCCGGGACAAGGGTAATGAAAAACTGTTTTTT
TRBV11-1	NA	TRBD2	TRBJ2-3	CASSRGTSGGAKDTQYF	TGTGCCAGCAGCCGCGGGACTAGCGGGGGGGCCAAAGATACGCAGTATTTT
TRBV19	NA	NA	TRBJ1-3	CASSDGGKAGNTIYF	TGTGCCAGTAGCGATGGAGGGAAGGCTGGAAACACCATATATTTT
TRBV4-2	NA	TRBD2	TRBJ2-7	CASSQEGLAGGYEQYF	TGTGCCAGCAGCCAAGAGGGACTAGCGGGGGGCTACGAGCAGTACTTC
TRBV6-5	NA	TRBD1	TRBJ1-5	CASRPSGGRNQPQHF	TGTGCCAGCAGACCCTCAGGGGGTCGCAATCAGCCCCAGCATTTT
TRBV19	NA	NA	TRBJ1-5	CASSPTNQPQHF	TGTGCCAGTAGTCCCACCAATCAGCCCCAGCATTTT
TRBV9	NA	TRBD1	TRBJ2-1	CASSVGQGTYNEQFF	TGTGCCAGCAGCGTCGGACAGGGAACCTACAATGAGCAGTTCTTC
TRBV7-9	few	NA	TRBJ2-7	CASTLTAEQPAYEQYF	TGTGCCAGCACCCTTACGGCGGAACAGCCTGCCTACGAGCAGTACTTC
TRBV4-3	NA	NA	TRBJ1-1	CASSQGAMNTEAFF	TGCGCCAGCAGCCAGGGGGCCATGAACACTGAAGCTTTCTTT
TRBV6-4	few	NA	TRBJ1-1	CASSDSGEGTEAFF	TGTGCCAGCAGTGACTCGGGGGAGGGCACTGAAGCTTTCTTT
TRBV22-1	NA	NA	TRBJ1-2	CPGSAARKTYGYTF	TGTCCTGGGAGCGCAGCGAGAAAGACCTATGGCTACACCTTC
TRBV2	NA	NA	TRBJ1-5	CASSVLQGNQPQHF	TGTGCCAGCAGTGTACTACAGGGTAATCAGCCCCAGCATTTT
TRBV11-3	NA	TRBD2	TRBJ2-1	CASSPGLAGARIF	TGTGCCAGCAGTCCGGGACTAGCGGGGGCCAGGATCTTC
TRBV6-5	NA	NA	TRBJ1-2	CASSNGLSNYGYTF	TGTGCCAGCAGTAACGGACTCAGTAACTATGGCTACACCTTC
TRBV7-9	NA	NA	TRBJ2-1	CASSLGGPRYNEQFF	TGTGCCAGCAGCTTAGGGGGGCCCCGCTACAATGAGCAGTTCTTC
TRBV6-4	NA	NA	TRBJ2-1	CASSVRANNEQFF	TGTGCCAGCAGCGTGCGAGCAAACAATGAGCAGTTCTTC